This TCR beta chain was sequenced during a study of T cells after yellow fever vaccination. Study findings and constraints: CD4 and CD8 compartments shared a small share of clonotypes, likely from convergent recombination. The study noted that FACS-sorted repertoires could contain abundant clonotypes contaminating from the bulk population.

The TCR cDNA carried a universal primer site and UMIs from 5'RACE template switching. TCRdb re-called the 5' RACE reads through MiXCR, storing one row per CDR3 protein. The sample records roughly 160,000 distinct CDR3 sequences, about a tenth being singletons. To note about this clonotype: Antigen: not known.

The germline V and J ends were trimmed by 4 bases and 0 bases, with 10 bases remaining between them. This CDR3 has 14 amino acids. From germline, CDR1 is MNHNY and CDR2 SVGAGI (reference sequence). The rearrangement uses TRBV6-6 and TRBJ2-7; perhaps D is TRBD1 or TRBD2 (5 bases each). The sample in question was CD8+ T cells sorted from PBMCs, obtained 45 days after the yellow fever booster vaccination. This TCR was recovered from a man aged 18 to 35 who received the YFV17D yellow fever vaccine. CDR3 sequence: CASSFAGSSYEQYF. The CDR3 DNA sequence: TGTGCCAGCAGTTTTGCAGGGAGCTCCTACGAGCAGTACTTC.